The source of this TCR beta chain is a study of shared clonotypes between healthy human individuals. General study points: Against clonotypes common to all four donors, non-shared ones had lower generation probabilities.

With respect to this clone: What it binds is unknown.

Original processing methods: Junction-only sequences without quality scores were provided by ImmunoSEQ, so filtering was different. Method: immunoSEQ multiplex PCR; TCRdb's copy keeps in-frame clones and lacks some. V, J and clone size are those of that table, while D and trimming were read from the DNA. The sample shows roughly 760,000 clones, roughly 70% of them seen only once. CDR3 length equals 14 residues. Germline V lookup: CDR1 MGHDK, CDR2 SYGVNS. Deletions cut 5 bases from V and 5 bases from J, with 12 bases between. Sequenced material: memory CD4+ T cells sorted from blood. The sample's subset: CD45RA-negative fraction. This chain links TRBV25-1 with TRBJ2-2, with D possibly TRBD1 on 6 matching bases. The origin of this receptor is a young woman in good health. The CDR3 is CASSHQGNTGELFF. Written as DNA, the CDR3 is TGTGCCAGCAGTCATCAGGGGAATACCGGGGAGCTGTTTTTT.